Listed below are T cell receptor beta chains from one sample, sequenced in a study of blood T cell repertoires in COVID-19. Profiling relied on immunoSEQ multiplex PCR, and the TCRdb table lists in-frame clones only, not all of them. The sample gives about 220,000 clones, about 86% of which show up once; around 3.1% is in the top ten. Specimen: peripheral blood. These receptors were obtained from a woman aged 25-40 years who had recovered from COVID-19. Both conserved end residues are part of each CDR3. Only part of the rows carry a size: once, few, many, or a class if the clone is expanded.

TRBJ2-7 - TRBV15 CATSRAGQLRTLYF
TRBJ2-7 - TRBV10-3 CAISELGKEGWSGTYEQYF
TRBJ2-7 - TRBV11-2 CASSGGGTASYEQYF
TRBJ2-5 - TRBV2 CASLPGQGQETQYF
TRBJ2-3 - TRBV10-1 CASSERRTSGSDTQYF
TRBJ2-2 - TRBV19 CASSIQGLTGELFF
TRBJ2-3 - TRBV9 CASSSFQGTDTQYF
TRBJ2-5 - TRBV5-4 CASSLGLAGVETQYF
TRBJ1-5 - TRBV19 CASRPSIGNQPQHF
TRBJ1-4 - TRBV15 CATSRNDRVGEKLFF
TRBJ1-1 - TRBV5-1 CASSPGQGIRNTEAFF
TRBJ1-2 - TRBV6-5 CASSQDRVYGYTF
TRBJ2-7 - TRBV4-2 CASSQEEDLGEQYF
TRBJ1-2 - TRBV6-1 CASSDGTGGVGYTF
TRBJ2-4 - TRBV7-3 CASSLGGGNIQYF
TRBJ2-6 - TRBV10-3 CAIKAPGQGSGANVLTF
TRBJ2-5 - TRBV21-1 CASSKGAGQGGGETQYF
TRBJ2-1 once TRBV24-1 CATGTGTRGVDEQFF
TRBJ2-3 - TRBV7-3 CASSGGTSGSWTDTQYF
TRBJ2-5 - TRBV5-4 CASELEGGGETQYF
TRBJ2-5 - TRBV29-1 CSVGQGGETQYF
TRBJ2-5 - TRBV24-1 CATSDLGTSGSSETQYF
TRBJ2-1 - TRBV18 CASSPPVGGPYNEQFF
TRBJ1-5 - TRBV6-5 CASSYSTGSNQPQHF
TRBJ2-3 - TRBV9 CASSADLAGADTQYF
TRBJ2-7 - TRBV6-1 CASSEGTGRYF
TRBJ2-6 - TRBV16 CASSHQPGSGANVLTF
TRBJ2-1 - TRBV5-1 CASSLSVEQFF
TRBJ1-5 - TRBV28 CASSRGASSVTQHF
TRBJ2-5 - TRBV7-3 CASSSSRDRRETQYF
TRBJ2-5 - TRBV24-1 CATSDFRDSQETQYF
TRBJ2-7 once TRBV7-9 CASSPRGGGQVEQYF
TRBJ2-1 - TRBV4-1 CASSQAPHRGDEQFF
TRBJ2-7 - TRBV25-1 CASSESGLSYEQYF
TRBJ2-7 - TRBV3-1/TRBV3-2 CASSHLRQGYEQYF
TRBJ1-3 - TRBV28 CASNTSPGGGNTIYF
TRBJ2-1 - TRBV6-4 CASSDSGQGKANEQFF
TRBJ2-6 - TRBV28 CASAGTGANVLTF
TRBJ2-7 - TRBV9 CASSAVPSSGIYEQYF
TRBJ2-5 - TRBV27 CASSYTGFAETQYF
TRBJ2-3 - TRBV18 CASSWTASTDTQYF
TRBJ1-2 - TRBV19 CASIAPGRNYGYTF
TRBJ1-1 - TRBV6-5 CASSRRTGVREAFF
TRBJ1-1 - TRBV5-5 CASSLPGGATEAFF
TRBJ2-3 - TRBV9 CASSVVADYTDTQYF
TRBJ2-1 - TRBV11-2 CASSLSQGAWEQFF